This TCR beta chain was sequenced for a study of circulating and synovial CD4+ cells in juvenile arthritis. Regarding the study as a whole: Some such blood samples were as oligoclonal as synovium.

Assay used: immunoSEQ multiplex PCR; TCRdb lists only in-frame clones, some missing. The sample carries over 30,000 clones, around 96% recorded once. Trimming shortened V by 2 bases and J by 4 bases, and 11 bases separated the two germline ends. This CDR3 comprises 14 residues. Germline V gene sequence: CDR1 ENHRY, CDR2 SYGVKD. Only one count was recorded for this clone. What it recognizes is unknown. The clonotype originates from a human donor with juvenile idiopathic arthritis. The specimen sequenced was CD4+ T cells from blood. The V gene is TRBV10-3, the J gene TRBJ1-2; D may be TRBD1 (5 bases). In DNA form, the CDR3 reads TGTGCCATCAGTGAGGGCAGGGTTACCTATGGCTACACCTTC. Translation gives CAISEGRVTYGYTF.